This T cell receptor beta chain was captured by sequencing in a study of blood T cell repertoires in COVID-19. Profiling relied on immunoSEQ multiplex PCR, and the TCRdb table lists in-frame clones only, not all of them. The repertoire includes 110,000 or so clones, roughly 80% of them detected once, and 15% to 20% sits in the top ten. V dropped 2 bases and J dropped 7 bases, with 11 bases sitting between them. This CDR3 comprises 13 residues. The chain carries TRBV12-3 or TRBV12-4 and TRBJ1-2; D is unresolved. The receptor comes from an older woman with acute or convalescent COVID-19. Sequencing was done on a sample of peripheral blood. CDR3 DNA: TGTGCCAGCAGTTTACAGCGAAGCGGTGGCTACACCTTC. This sequence encodes CASSLQRSGGYTF.